The subject of this entry is one T cell receptor (beta chain). The source of around 2 micrograms of genomic DNA for TCR beta libraries was cryopreserved PBMCs. The table came from immunoSEQ multiplex PCR; TCRdb's copy has only in-frame clones and leaves some out. The sample has tens of thousands of clones, 54% seen once; the top ten hold 24%. The CDR3 totals 13 residues. Trimming stripped 8 bases from V and 3 bases from J, with 11 bases between. Germline lookup yields CDR1 MDHEN and CDR2 SYDVKM. These data belong to a study of cytotoxic CD8 clonotypes in ibrutinib-treated CLL. On the study more broadly: Among the patients, approximately ten presented as relapsed/refractory and around 15 as treatment-naive; 17 showed unmutated IGHV. Patients attained approximately 24 partial and 2 complete responses; at median 68 months, about 15 remained remitted while about twelve progressed.

This receptor was taken from a human donor with chronic lymphocytic leukemia. This chain links TRBV28 with TRBJ1-5, with D tentatively TRBD1 (6 bases). Sequencing used PBMCs, obtained at disease progression, from a patient treated with ibrutinib. The CDR3 region has the DNA TGTGCCAGCCTTACAGGGTTCAATCAGCCCCAGCATTTT. Protein sequence: CASLTGFNQPQHF.